This paragraph covers one T cell receptor (beta chain) sequence. This record comes from a study of blood T cell repertoires in COVID-19. Original analysis: It was from reference gene primer amplification that nucleated cell counts were estimated. TCRdb keeps only in-frame clones here, not all; method: immunoSEQ multiplex PCR. Clonal size and the V and J genes are those of that table, whereas D and trimming came from the DNA. This table holds approximately 70,000 clones, roughly 88% found once. The CDR3 runs to 14 residues. V lost 9 bases, J lost 12 bases, and 16 bases stayed unmatched. Germline V gene data show CDR1 as LGHNT and CDR2 as FRNRAP.

Sequencing used peripheral blood. V and J are TRBV12-5 and TRBJ2-1; 8 nucleotides line up with TRBD2. The receptor's source is a woman in her 70s with acute or convalescent COVID-19. CDR3 coding DNA: TGTGCTAGGGGCCTTCCGGGGGGCGCGGGGGGGCAGTTCTTC. Translated: CARGLPGGAGGQFF.